This T cell receptor (beta chain) was observed in a study of shared clonotypes between healthy human individuals. Points from the study as a whole: Clonotypes shared by all four donors outscored non-shared clonotypes in generation probability.

Within Nashville, Tennessee resided all donors, each a Caucasian adult. Sequencing was performed with immunoSEQ multiplex PCR; in TCRdb, only in-frame clones are kept and a portion is missing. The sample contains 550,000 to 800,000 clones, over 65% of which appear only once. Germline V gives CDR1 SGHAT, CDR2 FQNNGV. This CDR3 spans 13 amino acids. The V segment lost 10 bases and the J segment 4 bases; nucleotides outside the gene matches: 6. As to this clone: The antigen is unknown.

The TCR comes from a woman aged 25-40 years in good health. The chain links TRBV11-2 to TRBJ2-5, with TRBD1 matching over 10 bases. Sequenced material: memory CD4+ T cells sorted from blood. The subset denotes: CD45RA-negative fraction. CDR3 residues: CATGTGASETQYF. The CDR3 DNA follows: TGTGCCACGGGGACAGGGGCTTCAGAGACCCAGTACTTC.